The clone carrying this T cell receptor (beta chain) was picked up many times. What it recognizes is unknown. Germline CDR1 is SGHVS and CDR2 is FQNEAQ. The trim removed 5 bases at V and 6 bases at J, leaving 11 bases unmatched. The CDR3 consists of 15 residues. TCR beta CDR3 sequences were amplified from RNA transcripts. A set of HTBI primers served as the primers for a first-round RT-PCR of the TCR CDR3. Using its own MiXCR run on the multiplex PCR reads, TCRdb lists one record per CDR3 protein. Of around 700,000 distinct CDR3 sequences in the sample, roughly 32% were seen once. This entry comes from a study of T cells in Graves' hyperthyroidism and ophthalmopathy. Notes on the study in general: With a median lead of approximately 6.4 months before onset, the model predicted ophthalmopathy. In blood, most of the thyroid clonotypes expanded above 0.001 were also present.

Graves' hyperthyroidism is called stable when ophthalmopathy does not progress within 18 months. Specimen: blood. The TCR sequence derives from a woman aged 40-49 years with Graves' hyperthyroidism. The genes are TRBV7-8 and TRBJ1-2, with 8 bases identical to TRBD1. The CDR3: CASSPNSDRVNGYTF. In DNA form, the CDR3 reads TGTGCCAGCAGCCCTAACTCGGACAGGGTGAATGGCTACACCTTC.